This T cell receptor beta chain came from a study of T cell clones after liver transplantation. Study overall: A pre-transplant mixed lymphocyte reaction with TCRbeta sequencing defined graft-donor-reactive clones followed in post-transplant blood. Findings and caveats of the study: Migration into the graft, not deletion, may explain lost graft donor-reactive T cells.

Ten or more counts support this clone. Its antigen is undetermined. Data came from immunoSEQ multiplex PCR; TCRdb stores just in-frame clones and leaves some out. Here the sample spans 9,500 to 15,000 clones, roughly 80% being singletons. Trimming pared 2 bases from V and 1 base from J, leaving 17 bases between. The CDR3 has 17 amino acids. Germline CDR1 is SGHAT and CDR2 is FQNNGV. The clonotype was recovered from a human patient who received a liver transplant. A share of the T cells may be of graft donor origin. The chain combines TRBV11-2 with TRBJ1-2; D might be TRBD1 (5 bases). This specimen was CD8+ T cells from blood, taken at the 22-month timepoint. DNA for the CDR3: TGTGCCAGCAGCTTAAACGACAGAGGGGCCTATAACTATGGCTACACCTTC. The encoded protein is CASSLNDRGAYNYGYTF.